These 4 T cell receptor beta chains were sequenced from one sample in a study of cytomegalovirus exposure and HLA in healthy donors. Assay: immunoSEQ multiplex PCR; the TCRdb copy retains only in-frame clones and omits some. The sample includes roughly 200,000 clones, roughly 84% of them seen just once. Sequenced material: PBMCs. These TCRs come from a woman between 18 and 29 years old in good health and CMV-seropositive.

This sequence joins TRBV19 and TRBJ1-1; 7 positions match TRBD1. V trimming: 6 bases; J trimming: 1 base; junction bases outside the gene matches: 5. CDR3 length: 14 residues. The germline CDR1 and CDR2 sequences are LNHDA and SQIVND (reference sequence). CDR3 coding DNA: TGTGCCAGTAGCCCACAGGGGAAGAACACTGAAGCTTTCTTT. As protein: CASSPQGKNTEAFF.

V and J are TRBV2 and TRBJ2-1; TRBD2 matches 9 bases. This CDR3 contains 14 residues. The germline V gene encodes CDR1 SNHLY and CDR2 FYNNEI. The junction had 15 bases not matched to a gene; V was cut back by 6 bases and J by 15 bases. This CDR3 reads CASRVGVAGDLLFF. As DNA, the CDR3 is TGTGCCAGCAGGGTCGGGGTAGCGGGGGATCTTCTGTTCTTC.

The chain couples TRBV9 to TRBJ2-7; 8 bases match TRBD1. The germline CDR1 and CDR2 sequences are SGDLS and YYNGEE. The CDR3 consists of 15 residues. V dropped 4 bases and J dropped 2; count of bases not matched to a gene: 8. For the CDR3, the DNA is TGTGCCAGCAGCCCCCAGGGGGCGGCGGCCTACGAGCAGTACTTC. It is translated as CASSPQGAAAYEQYF.

The rearrangement uses TRBV19 and TRBJ2-1, with 13 bases that match TRBD2. The CDR3 extends over 15 amino acids. Germline CDR1 and CDR2: LNHDA and SQIVND (reference sequence). Germline trimming cut 3 bases from V and 6 bases from J; bases unmatched to any gene: 2. CDR3 sequence: CASSITSGGANEQFF. In nucleotides, the CDR3 is TGTGCCAGTAGTATCACTAGCGGGGGGGCCAATGAGCAGTTCTTC.